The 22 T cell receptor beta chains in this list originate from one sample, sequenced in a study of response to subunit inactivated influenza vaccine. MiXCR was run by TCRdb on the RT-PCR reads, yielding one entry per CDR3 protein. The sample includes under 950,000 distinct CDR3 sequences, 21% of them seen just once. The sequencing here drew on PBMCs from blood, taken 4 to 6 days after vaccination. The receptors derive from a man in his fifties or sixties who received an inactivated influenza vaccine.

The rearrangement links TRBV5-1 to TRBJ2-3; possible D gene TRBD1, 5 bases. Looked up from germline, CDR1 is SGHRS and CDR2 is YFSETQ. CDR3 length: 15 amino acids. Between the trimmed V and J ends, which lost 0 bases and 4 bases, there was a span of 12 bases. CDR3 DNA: TGCGCCAGCAGCTTGGGGCAGGGAAAGGCAGATACGCAGTATTTT. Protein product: CASSLGQGKADTQYF.

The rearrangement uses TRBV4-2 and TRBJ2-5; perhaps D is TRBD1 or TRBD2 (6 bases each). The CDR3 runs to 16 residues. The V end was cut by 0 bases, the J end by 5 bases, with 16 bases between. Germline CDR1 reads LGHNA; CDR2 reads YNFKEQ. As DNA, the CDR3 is TGTGCCAGCAGCCAAGAAGGCAGCAGGGGACTGGAGACCCAGTACTTC. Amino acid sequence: CASSQEGSRGLETQYF.

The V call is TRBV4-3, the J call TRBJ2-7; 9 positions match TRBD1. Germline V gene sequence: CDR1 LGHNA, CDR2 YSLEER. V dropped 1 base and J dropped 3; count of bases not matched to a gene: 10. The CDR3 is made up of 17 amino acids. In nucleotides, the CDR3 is TGCGCCAGCAGCCAAGCTACAACCGGGACAGGGTTCTACGAGCAGTACTTC. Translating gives CASSQATTGTGFYEQYF.

CDR3 in DNA: TGCAGGGGGTTTTTCGGGGATGAGCAGTTCTTC. Its protein product is CRGFFGDEQFF. The chain uses TRBV20-1 and TRBJ2-1; the D gene is possibly TRBD2 (5 bases). Germline V gene lookup returns CDR1 DFQATT and CDR2 SNEGSKA (reference sequence). The CDR3 is made up of 11 amino acids.

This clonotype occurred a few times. The CDR3 protein is CASSYRTTSTDTQYF. As DNA, the CDR3 is TGTGCCAGCAGCTACAGGACTACTAGCACAGATACGCAGTATTTT. The rearrangement links TRBV7-6 to TRBJ2-3; possible D gene TRBD2, 6 bases. Deletions cut 4 bases from V and 0 bases from J, with 11 bases between. The CDR3 sequence is 15 residues long. Germline V CDR1 and CDR2: SGHVS, FNYEAQ. The variable domain in full, completed from reference TRBV7-6 and TRBJ2-3, reads GAGVSQSPRYKVTKRGQDVALRCDPISGHVSLYWYRQALGQGPEFLTYFNYEAQQDKSGLPNDRFSAERPEGSISTLTIQRTEQRDSAMYRCASSYRTTSTDTQYFGPGTRLTVL.

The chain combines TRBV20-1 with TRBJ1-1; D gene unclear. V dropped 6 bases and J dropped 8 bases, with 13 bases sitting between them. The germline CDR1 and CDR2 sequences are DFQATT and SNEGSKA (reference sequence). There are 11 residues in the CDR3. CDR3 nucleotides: TGCAGTGCAGCTCGGACGGAGGAAGCTTTCTTT. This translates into CSAARTEEAFF.

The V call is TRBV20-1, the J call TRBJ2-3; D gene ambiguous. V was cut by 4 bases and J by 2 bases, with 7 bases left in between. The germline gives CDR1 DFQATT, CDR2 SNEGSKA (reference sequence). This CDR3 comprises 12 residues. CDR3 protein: CSAKDITDTQYF. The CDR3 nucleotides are TGCAGTGCTAAAGACATCACAGATACGCAGTATTTT.

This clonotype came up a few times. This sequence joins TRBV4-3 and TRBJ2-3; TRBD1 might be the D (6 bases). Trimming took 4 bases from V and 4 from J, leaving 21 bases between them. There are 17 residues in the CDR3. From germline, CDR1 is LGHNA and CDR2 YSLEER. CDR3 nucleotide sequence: TGCGCCAGCAGCCTCCATTGGGACACTCTACCCGCAGATACGCAGTATTTT. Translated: CASSLHWDTLPADTQYF.

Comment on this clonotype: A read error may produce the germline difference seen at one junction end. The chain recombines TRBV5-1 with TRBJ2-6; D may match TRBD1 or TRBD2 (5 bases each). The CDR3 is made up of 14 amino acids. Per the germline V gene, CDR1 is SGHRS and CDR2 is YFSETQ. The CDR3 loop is CASSLSSGANVLIF. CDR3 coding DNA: TGCGCCAGCAGCTTATCATCCGGGGCCAACGTCCTGATTTTC. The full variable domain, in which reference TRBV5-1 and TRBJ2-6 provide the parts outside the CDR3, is KAGVTQTPRYLIKTRGQQVTLSCSPISGHRSVSWYQQTPGQGLQFLFEYFSETQRNKGNFPGRFSGRQFSNSRSEMNVSTLELGDSALYLCASSLSSGANVLIFGAGSRLTVL.

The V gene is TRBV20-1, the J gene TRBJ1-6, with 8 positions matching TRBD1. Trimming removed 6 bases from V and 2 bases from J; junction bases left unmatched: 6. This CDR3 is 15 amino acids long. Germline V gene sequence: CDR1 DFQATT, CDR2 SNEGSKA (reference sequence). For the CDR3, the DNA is TGCAGTGCCTTCGGACAGGGAACCTATAATTCACCCCTCCACTTT. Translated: CSAFGQGTYNSPLHF.

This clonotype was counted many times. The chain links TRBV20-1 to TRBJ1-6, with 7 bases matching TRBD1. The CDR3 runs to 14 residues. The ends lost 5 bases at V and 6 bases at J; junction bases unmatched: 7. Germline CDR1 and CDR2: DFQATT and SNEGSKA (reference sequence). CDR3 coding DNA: TGCAGTGCTTCCCGGACAGGCCTTAATTCACCCCTCCACTTT. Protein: CSASRTGLNSPLHF.

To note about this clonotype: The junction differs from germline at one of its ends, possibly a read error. This CDR3 reads CASSSTWTAPAVF. In DNA form, the CDR3 reads TGTGCCAGCAGCTCAACTTGGACAGCTCCCGCGGTTTTT. The rearrangement links TRBV7-2 to TRBJ1-4; D is possibly TRBD1 (6 bases). Looked up from germline, CDR1 is SGHTA and CDR2 is FQGNSA. CDR3 length: 13 amino acids.

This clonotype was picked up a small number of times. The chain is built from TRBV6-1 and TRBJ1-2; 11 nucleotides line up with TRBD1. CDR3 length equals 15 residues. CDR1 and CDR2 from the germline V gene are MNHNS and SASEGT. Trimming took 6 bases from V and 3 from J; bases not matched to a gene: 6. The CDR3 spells CASRGTGGRYYGYTF. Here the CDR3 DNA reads TGTGCCAGCAGGGGGACAGGGGGAAGATACTATGGCTACACCTTC.

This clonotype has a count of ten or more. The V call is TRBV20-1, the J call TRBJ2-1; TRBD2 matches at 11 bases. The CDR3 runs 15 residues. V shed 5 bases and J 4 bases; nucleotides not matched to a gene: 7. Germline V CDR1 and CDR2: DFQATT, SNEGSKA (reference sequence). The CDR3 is CSAGPGLAAYNEQFF. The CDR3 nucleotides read TGCAGTGCTGGTCCGGGACTAGCGGCTTACAATGAGCAGTTCTTC.

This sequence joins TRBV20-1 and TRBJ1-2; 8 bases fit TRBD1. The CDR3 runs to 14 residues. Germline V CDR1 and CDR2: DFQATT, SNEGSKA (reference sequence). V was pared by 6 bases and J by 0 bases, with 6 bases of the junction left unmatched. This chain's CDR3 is CSAEQGETNYGYTF. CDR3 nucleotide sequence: TGCAGTGCCGAACAGGGGGAGACTAACTATGGCTACACCTTC.

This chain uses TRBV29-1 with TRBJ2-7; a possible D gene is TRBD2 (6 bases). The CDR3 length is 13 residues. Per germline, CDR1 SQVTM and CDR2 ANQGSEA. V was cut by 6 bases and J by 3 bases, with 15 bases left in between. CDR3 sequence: CSVTLEGGYEQYF. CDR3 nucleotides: TGCAGCGTAACACTGGAGGGAGGCTACGAGCAGTACTTC.

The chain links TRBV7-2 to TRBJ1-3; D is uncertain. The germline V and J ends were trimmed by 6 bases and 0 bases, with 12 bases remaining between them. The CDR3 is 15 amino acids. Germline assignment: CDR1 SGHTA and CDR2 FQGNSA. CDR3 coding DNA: TGTGCCAGCAGTCCTACTTTACACTCTGGAAACACCATATATTTT. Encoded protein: CASSPTLHSGNTIYF.

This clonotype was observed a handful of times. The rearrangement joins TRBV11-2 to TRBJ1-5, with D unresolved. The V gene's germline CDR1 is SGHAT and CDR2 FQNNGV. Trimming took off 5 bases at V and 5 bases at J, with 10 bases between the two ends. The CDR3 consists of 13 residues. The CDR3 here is CASSQERHQPQHF. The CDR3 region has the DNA TGTGCCAGCAGCCAAGAGAGGCATCAGCCCCAGCATTTT. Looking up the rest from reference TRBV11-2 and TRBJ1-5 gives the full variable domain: EAGVAQSPRYKIIEKRQSVAFWCNPISGHATLYWYQQILGQGPKLLIQFQNNGVVDDSQLPKDRFSAERLKGVDSTLKIQPAKLEDSAVYLCASSQERHQPQHFGDGTRLSIL.

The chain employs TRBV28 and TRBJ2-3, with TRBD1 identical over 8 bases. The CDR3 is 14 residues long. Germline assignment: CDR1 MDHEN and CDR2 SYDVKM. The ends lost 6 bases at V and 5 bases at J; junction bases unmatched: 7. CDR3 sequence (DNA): TGTGCCAGCAGCCTGGACAGGGTAATAGATACGCAGTATTTT. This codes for CASSLDRVIDTQYF.

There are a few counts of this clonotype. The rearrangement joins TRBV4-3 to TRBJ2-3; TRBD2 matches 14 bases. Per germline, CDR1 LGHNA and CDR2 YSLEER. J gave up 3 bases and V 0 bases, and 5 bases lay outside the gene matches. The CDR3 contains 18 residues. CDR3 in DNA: TGCGCCAGCAGCCAAGAGACTAGCGGGGGGGCCATAACAGATACGCAGTATTTT. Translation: CASSQETSGGAITDTQYF.

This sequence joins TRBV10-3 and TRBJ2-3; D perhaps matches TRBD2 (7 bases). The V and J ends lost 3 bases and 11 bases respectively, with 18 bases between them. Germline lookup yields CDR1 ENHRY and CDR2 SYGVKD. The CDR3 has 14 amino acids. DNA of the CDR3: TGTGCCATCAGTGAAACGCGGGGGCTTGGGGGGCAGTATTTT. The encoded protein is CAISETRGLGGQYF.

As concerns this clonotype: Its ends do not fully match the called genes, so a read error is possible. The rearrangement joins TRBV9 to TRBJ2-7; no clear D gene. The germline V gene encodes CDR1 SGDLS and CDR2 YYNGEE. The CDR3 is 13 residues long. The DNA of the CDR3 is TGTGCCAGCAGCGTGCCCCCCAAGGGTTCCGTCGGCTTC. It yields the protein CASSVPPKGSVGF.